These T cell receptor beta chains were read from a single sample in a study of cytomegalovirus exposure and HLA in healthy donors. Measured with immunoSEQ multiplex PCR; TCRdb has only the in-frame clones, and not every one. The table has more than 120,000 clones, approximately 86% seen once. The sample comprised PBMCs. These receptors all stem from a man younger than 35 in good health and CMV-seropositive. CDR3s include the opening cysteine and the closing phenylalanine or tryptophan. D genes are given only for firm matches.

D gene	V gene	CDR3 protein
-	TRBV2	CASRARRGGTEAFF
-	TRBV27	CASRGPAGGTYEQYF
-	TRBV5-1	CASSLVRGGSTDTQYF
-	TRBV19	CASSMQGNYGYTF
TRBD1	TRBV5-4	CASSPDRGRLYGYTF
TRBD2	TRBV2	CASTRAGESYEQYF
-	TRBV5-1	CASSLGQGSSYEQYF
TRBD1	TRBV15	CATSLRQGGWNTGELFF
TRBD1	TRBV27	CASRRTGSIATNEKLFF
TRBD2	TRBV4-2	CASSQDSGGNIQYF
TRBD2	TRBV7-2	CASSSILANQETQYF
-	TRBV7-8	CASSLVEGNGYTF
-	TRBV14	CASSRLAPLVGEQYF
TRBD2	TRBV13	CASSRGVGLAGIYNEQFF
-	TRBV19	CASKEGAGSETQYF
-	TRBV2	CASSDQGWVATNEKLFF
TRBD2	TRBV9	CASSVASGRETQYF
TRBD1	TRBV5-1	CASSAVGQDLGYTF
TRBD2	TRBV11-2	CASSPLAGLLGNEQFF
TRBD1	TRBV13	CASSSSDRAGTDTQYF
-	TRBV10-2	CASSEADSSYEQYF
TRBD1	TRBV5-1	CASSGYRGSQETQYF
-	TRBV10-3	CAISEDRKGGYTF
TRBD1	TRBV15	CATSRDLKGGPEAFF
-	TRBV2	CASGWDSTNEQFF
-	TRBV4-2	CASSQDLDGGPYGYTF
-	TRBV18	CASSPPLEPYEQYF
TRBD1	TRBV7-7	CASSQGQGMYNEQFF
-	TRBV29-1	CSVALGRVSNTEAFF
TRBD1	TRBV10-3	CAISATDRDTGELFF
-	TRBV27	CARQLSNSFLLGGAGKNTEAFF
TRBD1	TRBV18	CASSPRQGSYNEQFF
-	TRBV7-9	CASSQSTGELFF
-	TRBV6-1	CASSEASHALKPYGYTF
-	TRBV18	CASSPVGLGGEQYF
TRBD2	TRBV4-1	CASSHSAGVANEQFF
-	TRBV7-2	CASSLVGGQYGYTF
TRBD1	TRBV27	CASSLWGDSSNQPQHF
-	TRBV5-4	CASSFRQGTDTQYF
-	TRBV10-1	CASSEEGNTGELFF
TRBD1	TRBV18	CASSPLDRGNTGELFF
-	TRBV5-8	CASSLLGSMNTEAFF
TRBD2	TRBV30	CAWSEGLAGGVDTQYF
TRBD1	TRBV6-5	CASRQQGGTEAFF
TRBD1	TRBV6-1	CASTRDSPNYGYTF
TRBD1	TRBV9	CASSVTGGGTDTQYF
TRBD2	TRBV5-1	CASSLPSGINEQFF
TRBD2	TRBV18	CASSPFEPGTISYEQYF
-	TRBV5-1	CASRQATTNTGELFF
-	TRBV11-2	CASSGQRGYEQYF
TRBD2	TRBV5-1	CASSRLAGAYNEQFF
TRBD2	TRBV5-4	CASGAGGSIGELFF
-	TRBV5-1	CASSLEGDKTEAFF
TRBD2	TRBV7-8	CASSGSAGGLDEQFF
-	TRBV27	CASSLSGEVHEQYF